The following is a T cell receptor beta chain sequence with its context. The sample contains more than one DNA sequence encoding this CDR3. The table came from immunoSEQ multiplex PCR; TCRdb's copy has only in-frame clones and leaves some out. The sample lists under 200,000 clones; 91% were seen once. These data come from a study of control samples from healthy donors and cancer patients. The sample consisted of blood. This TCR came from a woman aged 25 to 39 in good health.

The CDR3 DNA sequence: TGTGCCAGCAGCGTAGGCTACAGTCCCAATGAGCAGTTCTTC. It translates to CASSVGYSPNEQFF. The chain carries TRBV9 and TRBJ2-1; no definite D call. The CDR3 totals 14 residues. Germline CDR1 reads SGDLS; CDR2 reads YYNGEE. Trimming removed 0 bases from V and 6 bases from J, with 10 bases in between.